The clone carrying this T cell receptor beta chain was seen at least ten times. Its specificity is unknown. The germline gene is not matched at one end of the junction; a read error may be the cause. The lymph nodes were axillary draining lymph nodes from breast cancer patients. One entry per CDR3 protein, called by TCRdb with MiXCR from the multiplex PCR reads. The sample has approximately 140,000 distinct CDR3 sequences, about 33% seen once. This sample was taken from a study of breast tumors, draining lymph nodes, adjacent tissues. This CDR3 comprises 17 residues. Looked up from germline, CDR1 is SSHAT and CDR2 is FNYEAQ (reference sequence). Study-wide results and limits: Compared with lymph nodes, tumors were less diverse; compared with nontumor tissue, more. That most tumor T cells come from lymph nodes remained unproven.

This chain connects TRBV7-7 to TRBJ2-1, with 9 bases aligning to TRBD2. Sequenced: axillary lymph node tissue. The TCR sequence derives from a female donor with breast cancer. Some clones in this sample may be carry-over from other donors' samples. The CDR3: CASILTGGGGFYNEQFF. The CDR3 DNA reads as TGTGCTAGCATTTTAACCGGCGGGGGGGGTTTCTACAATGAGCAGTTCTTC. Together with reference TRBV7-7 and TRBJ2-1, the CDR3 gives the full variable domain: GAGVSQSPRYKVTKRGQDVTLRCDPISSHATLYWYQQALGQGPEFLTYFNYEAQPDKSGLPSDRFSAERPEGSISTLTIQRTEQRDSAMYRCASILTGGGGFYNEQFFGPGTRLTVL.